The table lists the clone carrying this T cell receptor beta chain with a count of one. Its cognate antigen is unknown. A read error may produce the germline difference seen at one junction end. This sample was included in a study of CD8+CD57+ T cells in acquired aplastic anemia. Study-level information: DNA recovered from sorted CD4+ and CD8+ cells had a mean of roughly 3 ug. Findings of the study overall: Both patients and controls carried the same twenty-nine CD8+ CDR3 sequences.

The CDR3 spans 14 residues. The germline V gene encodes CDR1 LNHDA and CDR2 SQIVND (reference sequence). Genomic DNA templated the TCR beta VDJ and CDR3 profiling. One entry per CDR3 protein, called by TCRdb with MiXCR from the reads. Among over 35,000 distinct CDR3 sequences listed, about two thirds were seen once. The sequence came from a human donor in good health, serving as a control. The chain has TRBV19 and TRBJ2-4, with 8 nucleotides matching TRBD2. Specimen: sorted CD4+, CD8+, or CD8+CD57+ T cells (not recorded which) from PBMCs. CDR3 sequence reads: CATSMGIGVGTSRF. In DNA form, the CDR3 reads TGTGCCACTAGTATGGGAATAGGGGTCGGGACTAGTCGATTC.